This T cell receptor (beta chain) was sequenced for a study of blood T cell repertoires in COVID-19. Overall study: Researchers got acute and convalescent COVID-19 samples from the United States, Italy and Spain. Nucleic acid was either cDNA or gDNA, and it came from T cells, B-cell-depleted T cells, or PBMCs.

Methods used by the authors: From reference gene primer amplification, estimates of nucleated cell counts were derived. The repertoire was sequenced with immunoSEQ multiplex PCR; TCRdb's copy has only in-frame clones and lacks some. D and trimming were read from the DNA, whereas the V and J calls and clone size are those reported in that table. The sample has about 220,000 clones; 80% to 90% are singletons. Trimming removed 0 bases at V and 1 base at J, with 8 bases between. This CDR3 is 14 amino acids long. The germline V gene has CDR1 GTSNPN and CDR2 SVGIG (reference sequence). In regard to this clone: Distinct nucleotide sequences in the sample also encode this CDR3.

The receptor comes from a woman aged 60-70 years who had recovered from COVID-19. The specimen sequenced was peripheral blood. The chain combines TRBV30 with TRBJ2-3; maybe TRBD2 (5 bases). This chain's CDR3 is CAWSVSGGTDTQYF. CDR3 sequence (DNA): TGTGCCTGGAGTGTGAGCGGCGGCACAGATACGCAGTATTTT. The full variable domain, completed using reference TRBV30 and TRBJ2-3, is SQTIHQWPATLVQPVGSPLSLECTVEGTSNPNLYWYRQAAGRGLQLLFYSVGIGQISSEVPQNLSASRPQDRQFILSSKKLLLSDSGFYLCAWSVSGGTDTQYFGPGTRLTVL.